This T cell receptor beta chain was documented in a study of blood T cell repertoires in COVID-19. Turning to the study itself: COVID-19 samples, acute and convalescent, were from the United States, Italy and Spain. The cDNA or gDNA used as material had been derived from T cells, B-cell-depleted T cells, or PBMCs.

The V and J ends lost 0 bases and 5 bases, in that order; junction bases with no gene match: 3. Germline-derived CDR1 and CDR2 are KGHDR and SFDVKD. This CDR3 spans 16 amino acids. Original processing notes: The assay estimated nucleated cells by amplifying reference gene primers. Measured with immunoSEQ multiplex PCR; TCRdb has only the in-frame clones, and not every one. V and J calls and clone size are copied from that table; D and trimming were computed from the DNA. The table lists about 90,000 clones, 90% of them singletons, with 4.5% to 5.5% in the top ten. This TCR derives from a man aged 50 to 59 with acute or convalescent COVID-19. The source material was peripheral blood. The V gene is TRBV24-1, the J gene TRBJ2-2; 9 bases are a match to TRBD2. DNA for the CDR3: TGTGCCACCAGTGATTTGTCTAGCGGGACGACCGGGGAGCTGTTTTTT. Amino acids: CATSDLSSGTTGELFF.